This entry lists 25 T cell receptor beta chains sequenced from one sample in a study of T-cell memory formation after mild COVID-19. A single record per CDR3 protein comes from TCRdb applying MiXCR to the 5' RACE reads. The sample includes approximately 500,000 distinct CDR3 sequences, about 23% of them seen just once. The sequenced material came from PBMCs or a T cell subset sorted from them (not recorded which). Receptors were obtained from an adult woman who had mild COVID-19 (a few samples of this study predate the infection). Cell type and time point are not known.

The chain employs TRBV30 and TRBJ2-5; 7 nucleotides match TRBD1. There are 17 residues in the CDR3. J was trimmed by 4 bases and V by 0 bases; bases with no gene match: 14. CDR1 is GTSNPN and CDR2 is SVGIG in the germline V gene (reference sequence). This CDR3 reads CAWSVSRVQGVRETQYF. In DNA, the CDR3 is TGTGCCTGGAGTGTATCTAGGGTGCAGGGGGTAAGAGAGACCCAGTACTTC.

The chain joins TRBV20-1 to TRBJ1-2; 9 nucleotides align to TRBD1. Germline-derived CDR1 and CDR2 are DFQATT and SNEGSKA (reference sequence). Germline trimming cut 6 bases from V and 7 bases from J; bases unmatched to any gene: 9. The CDR3 loop spans 13 amino acids. CDR3 nucleotide sequence: TGCAGTGCAACCCGGGGACAGGGACCTGGCTACACCTTC. Translating it yields CSATRGQGPGYTF.

V and J are TRBV12-3 or TRBV12-4 and TRBJ2-1; 10 bases agree with TRBD2. Unmatched junction bases numbered 14, after V lost 2 bases and J lost 10 bases. This CDR3 is built from 17 residues. CDR3 amino acids: CASSLQPSGGHRGEQFF. The CDR3 nucleotides are TGTGCCAGCAGTTTACAGCCTAGCGGGGGACACCGCGGGGAGCAGTTCTTC.

This clonotype was observed a few times. The V call is TRBV5-1, the J call TRBJ2-7; D is possibly TRBD1 (7 bases). Germline V gene sequence: CDR1 SGHRS, CDR2 YFSETQ. CDR3 length: 14 residues. V lost 5 bases and J lost 2, with 14 bases in between. CDR3: CASSAGQNTYEQYF. The CDR3 nucleotides read TGCGCCAGCAGTGCGGGACAGAACACCTACGAGCAGTACTTC.

V is TRBV7-2 and J is TRBJ2-7, with D perhaps assigned TRBD1 or TRBD2 (5 bases each). Germline values: CDR1 SGHTA, CDR2 FQGNSA. V lost 2 bases to trimming and J lost 8 bases, with 13 bases between them. CDR3 length: 13 amino acids. The CDR3: CASSLNWGTQQYF. CDR3 sequence (DNA): TGTGCCAGCAGCTTAAATTGGGGGACCCAGCAGTACTTC.

This clonotype was seen a few times. CDR3 protein: CASSQGQIAGKKETQYF. In nucleotides, the CDR3 is TGTGCCAGCAGCCAAGGTCAGATAGCGGGGAAAAAAGAGACCCAGTACTTC. The rearrangement joins TRBV3-1 to TRBJ2-5; 8 positions match TRBD2. V trimming: 1 base; J trimming: 3 bases; junction bases outside the gene matches: 10. This CDR3 has 17 amino acids. CDR1 LGHDT and CDR2 YNNKEL come from the germline V gene (reference sequence).

The chain is built from TRBV12-3 or TRBV12-4 and TRBJ1-5; the D gene is possibly TRBD1 (6 bases). This CDR3 region has 13 residues. V was shortened by 4 bases and J by 3 bases, with 7 bases between the two germline ends. The CDR3 sequence is CASSWTDNQPQHF. CDR3 DNA: TGTGCCAGCAGTTGGACAGACAATCAGCCCCAGCATTTT.

This clonotype was counted at least ten times. The V call is TRBV7-3, the J call TRBJ2-1; TRBD2 matches 7 bases. V was clipped by 2 bases and J by 7 bases; unmatched bases: 8. CDR1 is SGHTA and CDR2 is FQGTGA in the germline V gene. The CDR3 length is 15 residues. The CDR3 loop reads CASSLVGGSLNEQFF. Written as DNA, the CDR3 is TGTGCCAGCAGCTTAGTGGGCGGGAGTTTGAATGAGCAGTTCTTC. The complete variable domain, with remaining parts taken from reference TRBV7-3 and TRBJ2-1, reads GAGVSQTPSNKVTEKGKYVELRCDPISGHTALYWYRQSLGQGPEFLIYFQGTGAADDSGLPNDRFFAVRPEGSVSTLKIQRTERGDSAVYLCASSLVGGSLNEQFFGPGTRLTVL.

This clonotype was recorded only once. Sequence at one end of the junction differs from germline and may be a read error. This chain uses TRBV15 with TRBJ2-2; D might be TRBD2 (5 bases). CDR3 length equals 14 residues. Germline values: CDR1 LNHNV, CDR2 YYDKDF (reference sequence). DNA for the CDR3: TGTGCCACCAGCAGATCGACCGATCCCGGGGATCTGTTTTTT. It yields the protein CATSRSTDPGDLFF.

The chain links TRBV30 to TRBJ1-1; D gene uncertain. Trimming pared 0 bases from V and 1 base from J, leaving 6 bases between. Per germline, CDR1 GTSNPN and CDR2 SVGIG (reference sequence). The CDR3 length is 13 residues. The CDR3 DNA is TGTGCCTGGAGTGTCAGTTGGAACACTGAAGCTTTCTTT. It codes for CAWSVSWNTEAFF.

CDR3 bases: TGTGCCAGCAGCAAGGGACAGGTCTCTGGAAACACCATATATTTT. This encodes CASSKGQVSGNTIYF. The chain combines TRBV7-9 with TRBJ1-3; 8 bases are a match to TRBD1. The J segment lost 0 bases and the V segment lost 5 bases, leaving 3 bases of the junction unmatched. The CDR3 loop spans 15 amino acids. The germline CDR1 and CDR2 sequences are SEHNR and FQNEAQ (reference sequence). Full variable domain (outside the CDR3, taken from reference TRBV7-9 and TRBJ1-3): DTGVSQNPRHKITKRGQNVTFRCDPISEHNRLYWYRQTLGQGPEFLTYFQNEAQLEKSRLLSDRFSAERPKGSFSTLEIQRTEQGDSAMYLCASSKGQVSGNTIYFGEGSWLTVV.

This clonotype has ten or more counts. This chain joins TRBV28 and TRBJ1-1; possible D gene TRBD1, 5 bases. CDR1 and CDR2 from the germline V gene are MDHEN and SYDVKM. V was shortened by 5 bases and J by 0 bases, with 10 bases between the two germline ends. The CDR3 is made up of 14 amino acids. Here the CDR3 reads CASSGTALNTEAFF. CDR3 nucleotides: TGTGCCAGCAGTGGGACGGCATTGAACACTGAAGCTTTCTTT.

This chain uses TRBV28 with TRBJ1-4; D gene unclear. The V end lost 3 bases, the J end lost 5 bases, and 10 bases lay between the germline ends. The germline gives CDR1 MDHEN, CDR2 SYDVKM. CDR3 size: 14 residues. The CDR3 protein is CASSFSDLNEKLFF. The CDR3 nucleotides read TGTGCCAGCAGTTTTTCGGATCTCAATGAAAAACTGTTTTTT.

The chain has TRBV7-6 and TRBJ2-1; 7 bases map to TRBD2. Germline V gives CDR1 SGHVS, CDR2 FNYEAQ. The CDR3 has 16 residues. Trimming removed 5 bases from V and 7 bases from J; junction bases left unmatched: 14. CDR3 region: CASSVGRGPPGNEQFF. The CDR3 DNA reads TGTGCCAGCAGCGTGGGGAGGGGCCCCCCGGGTAATGAGCAGTTCTTC. The full variable domain, rest sourced from reference TRBV7-6 and TRBJ2-1, is GAGVSQSPRYKVTKRGQDVALRCDPISGHVSLYWYRQALGQGPEFLTYFNYEAQQDKSGLPNDRFSAERPEGSISTLTIQRTEQRDSAMYRCASSVGRGPPGNEQFFGPGTRLTVL.

The chain uses TRBV7-2 and TRBJ2-1; D is uncertain. Germline CDR1 SGHTA, CDR2 FQGNSA. V shed 4 bases and J shed 7 bases, with 8 bases lying between them. The CDR3 contains 12 residues. CDR3: CASSYVGNEQFF. CDR3 bases: TGTGCCAGCAGCTACGTGGGAAATGAGCAGTTCTTC.

This clonotype was counted only a few times. This chain links TRBV12-3 or TRBV12-4 with TRBJ1-1; D unclear. The length of the CDR3 is 12 residues. Deletions cut 1 base from V and 5 bases from J, with 5 bases between. CDR3 sequence reads: CASSLEVTEAFF. CDR3 nucleotide sequence: TGTGCCAGCAGTTTAGAAGTTACTGAAGCTTTCTTT.

This clonotype came up a few times. The V gene is TRBV7-2, the J gene TRBJ2-1, with 8 nucleotides matching TRBD1. The CDR3 loop spans 19 amino acids. Trimming at V came to 6 bases and at J to 0 bases, leaving 16 bases not matched to a gene. Per germline, CDR1 SGHTA and CDR2 FQGNSA. This CDR3 is CASRKGQGLSESSYNEQFF. The CDR3 DNA follows: TGTGCCAGCAGGAAAGGACAGGGTCTCTCCGAGTCCTCCTACAATGAGCAGTTCTTC. Combining the CDR3 with reference TRBV7-2 and TRBJ2-1 gives the whole variable domain GAGVSQSPSNKVTEKGKDVELRCDPISGHTALYWYRQSLGQGLEFLIYFQGNSAPDKSGLPSDRFSAERTGGSVSTLTIQRTQQEDSAVYLCASRKGQGLSESSYNEQFFGPGTRLTVL.

V and J are TRBV9 and TRBJ2-3; D uncertain. This CDR3 is built from 14 residues. The germline V gene encodes CDR1 SGDLS and CDR2 YYNGEE. V was trimmed by 3 bases and J by 3 bases, leaving 11 bases between them. CDR3 DNA sequence: TGTGCCAGCAGCGCCCGGAAATTAACAGATACGCAGTATTTT. Translated: CASSARKLTDTQYF.

The chain has TRBV11-1 and TRBJ2-1, with TRBD2 matching over 7 bases. CDR1 is SGHAT, CDR2 FQDESV, per germline (reference sequence). CDR3 length: 17 amino acids. Trimming cost V 3 bases and J 0 bases; bases outside gene matches: 8. The chain's CDR3 is CASSFLGGMSSYNEQFF. The CDR3 DNA sequence: TGTGCCAGCAGCTTCCTGGGGGGGATGAGCTCCTACAATGAGCAGTTCTTC.

The rearrangement uses TRBV5-1 and TRBJ1-2; D is unclear. V lost 1 base and J 1 base, leaving 14 bases between the germline ends. This CDR3 region has 16 residues. Looked up from germline, CDR1 is SGHRS and CDR2 is YFSETQ. The CDR3 protein is CASSLSGRTINYGYTF. The CDR3 region has the DNA TGCGCCAGCAGCTTGTCAGGACGGACGATTAACTATGGCTACACCTTC.

This clonotype was picked up a small number of times. The chain has TRBV2 and TRBJ1-3, with 7 bases aligning to TRBD1. The CDR3 spans 15 residues. V lost 5 bases to trimming and J lost 0 bases; unmatched junction nucleotides: 4. CDR1 is SNHLY, CDR2 FYNNEI, per germline. CDR3 protein: CASSRQGLSGNTIYF. The CDR3 coding sequence is TGTGCCAGCAGTAGACAGGGCCTCTCTGGAAACACCATATATTTT.

This clonotype has only a few counts. The chain uses TRBV27 and TRBJ2-7; D is possibly TRBD1 or TRBD2 (5 bases each). V gave up 3 bases and J gave up 4 bases, with 10 bases separating them. The CDR3 runs to 13 residues. The germline V gene encodes CDR1 MNHEY and CDR2 SMNVEV (reference sequence). DNA for the CDR3: TGTGCCAGCAGTTTTGGGACCAGATACGAGCAGTACTTC. Translated: CASSFGTRYEQYF.

The V gene is TRBV7-2, the J gene TRBJ2-7; the match to TRBD2 covers 13 bases. Germline V gene data show CDR1 as SGHTA and CDR2 as FQGNSA. V was clipped by 5 bases and J by 4 bases; unmatched bases: 2. The length of the CDR3 is 14 residues. For the CDR3, the DNA is TGTGCCAGCAGCGGGGGACTAGCGGGGTACGAGCAGTACTTC. This sequence encodes CASSGGLAGYEQYF.

The CDR3 spells CASSRGTGGGYEQYF. CDR3 nucleotides: TGTGCCAGCAGCCGGGGGACAGGGGGCGGTTACGAGCAGTACTTC. This chain uses TRBV3-1 with TRBJ2-7, with 12 bases identical to TRBD1. J lost 4 bases, V lost 4 bases, and 5 bases had no gene match. The CDR3 runs to 15 residues. Germline V gene sequence: CDR1 LGHDT, CDR2 YNNKEL (reference sequence).

This clonotype occurred a few times. The chain uses TRBV15 and TRBJ2-1; 7 positions agree with TRBD1. Trimming removed 3 bases from V and 8 bases from J; junction bases left unmatched: 7. CDR3 size: 14 residues. CDR1 is LNHNV, CDR2 YYDKDF, per germline (reference sequence). CDR3 amino acids: CATSSSTGWHEQFF. The DNA of the CDR3 is TGTGCCACCAGCAGTTCGACAGGGTGGCATGAGCAGTTCTTC.